Shown below are 19 T cell receptor beta chains from a single sample sequenced in a study of identical twins. TCRdb passed the 5' RACE reads through MiXCR, listing each CDR3 protein once. The sample contains some 190,000 distinct CDR3 sequences, about 16% of which appear only once. These data also featured in a second study, about T cells expressing NK-cell markers.

The specimen sequenced was CD8+ T cells sorted from blood. These receptors all come from a woman aged 18-29 years in good health.

This sequence joins TRBV7-2 and TRBJ2-3, with TRBD1 identical over 11 bases. V shed 5 bases and J 4 bases; nucleotides not matched to a gene: 2. CDR1 and CDR2 (germline): SGHTA, FQGNSA. The CDR3 is made up of 14 amino acids. This chain's CDR3 is CASSTGQGADTQYF. The CDR3, as DNA: TGTGCCAGCAGCACGGGACAGGGGGCAGATACGCAGTATTTT.

The genes are TRBV6-5 and TRBJ2-7; D not certain. There are 11 residues in the CDR3. CDR1 MNHEY and CDR2 SVGAGI come from the germline V gene. The V end lost 6 bases, the J end lost 5 bases, and 8 bases lay between the germline ends. In nucleotides, the CDR3 is TGTGCCAGCAGCCCGAGCCACGAGCAGTACTTC. Translated, it gives CASSPSHEQYF.

This clonotype was counted many times. The V and J genes are TRBV7-9 and TRBJ2-2; D perhaps matches TRBD1 (5 bases). The CDR3 is 15 amino acids. The germline V and J ends were trimmed by 2 bases and 1 base, with 8 bases remaining between them. Germline V gives CDR1 SEHNR, CDR2 FQNEAQ (reference sequence). CDR3 residues: CASSLWQGNTGELFF. CDR3 DNA sequence: TGTGCCAGCAGCTTATGGCAGGGGAACACCGGGGAGCTGTTTTTT.

This clonotype turned up a few times. CDR3 sequence reads: CASSQDSAHSYEQYF. CDR3 bases: TGTGCCAGCAGCCAAGATTCCGCCCATTCCTACGAGCAGTACTTC. This chain uses TRBV3-1 with TRBJ2-7; unclear D gene. V lost 0 bases, J lost 1 base, and 10 bases lay in between. The germline CDR1 and CDR2 sequences are LGHDT and YNNKEL (reference sequence). The CDR3 runs 15 residues.

This clonotype turned up a few times. The V call is TRBV4-1, the J call TRBJ2-1, with TRBD2 matching over 10 bases. Germline-derived CDR1 and CDR2 are MGHRA and YSYEKL. This CDR3 is built from 13 residues. V gave up 9 bases and J gave up 7 bases; unmatched junction bases: 6. The DNA for the CDR3 is TGCGCCAGTCCGGGACTAGCGAGTAATGAGCAGTTCTTC. This sequence encodes CASPGLASNEQFF.

The chain has TRBV15 and TRBJ1-2; no clear D gene. CDR1 and CDR2 from the germline V gene are LNHNV and YYDKDF (reference sequence). The V gene lost 0 bases and the J gene lost 6 bases, with 8 bases spanning the gap. CDR3 length: 13 residues. The CDR3 DNA follows: TGTGCCACCAGCAGAGATGCAACGGATGGCTACACCTTC. Protein product: CATSRDATDGYTF.

This clonotype was detected only a few times. The chain combines TRBV5-1 with TRBJ2-1; 8 bases agree with TRBD1. From germline, CDR1 is SGHRS and CDR2 YFSETQ. J was trimmed by 7 bases and V by 4 bases; bases with no gene match: 10. CDR3 length: 15 residues. The CDR3 is CASSPQGVSGNEQFF. The DNA for the CDR3 is TGCGCCAGCAGCCCACAGGGGGTTTCAGGGAATGAGCAGTTCTTC.

The sample holds a few counts of this clonotype. The chain recombines TRBV12-5 with TRBJ2-2; D might be TRBD2 (5 bases). Per the germline V gene, CDR1 is LGHNT and CDR2 is FRNRAP. The CDR3 extends over 15 amino acids. The V and J ends lost 0 bases and 6 bases respectively, with 11 bases between them. CDR3 sequence reads: CASGLVGPGAGELFF. The DNA of the CDR3 is TGTGCTAGTGGTTTGGTAGGACCCGGGGCCGGGGAGCTGTTTTTT.

There are a few counts of this clonotype. The rearrangement links TRBV29-1 to TRBJ1-1; D gene uncertain. With 1 base removed from V and 11 bases from J, the gap between germline ends came to 14 bases. This CDR3 spans 12 amino acids. In germline, CDR1 is SQVTM, CDR2 ANQGSEA. The CDR3 reads CSVEVGGYEAFF. CDR3 nucleotide sequence: TGCAGCGTTGAAGTAGGAGGGTATGAGGCTTTCTTT. The full variable domain, with the rest looked up from reference TRBV29-1 and TRBJ1-1, is SAVISQKPSRDICQRGTSLTIQCQVDSQVTMMFWYRQQPGQSLTLIATANQGSEATYESGFVIDKFPISRPNLTFSTLTVSNMSPEDSSIYLCSVEVGGYEAFFGQGTRLTVV.

The chain couples TRBV5-5 to TRBJ2-1, with TRBD1 matching 7 bases. J was trimmed by 1 base and V by 3 bases; bases with no gene match: 1. CDR3 size: 14 residues. Germline values: CDR1 SGHKS, CDR2 YYEKEE (reference sequence). The chain's CDR3 is CASSWTGSYNEQFF. In DNA, the CDR3 is TGTGCCAGCAGCTGGACAGGTTCCTACAATGAGCAGTTCTTC.

This clonotype was seen a few times. The V call is TRBV7-6, the J call TRBJ2-7; 7 nucleotides agree with TRBD2. Germline values: CDR1 SGHVS, CDR2 FNYEAQ. V dropped 1 base and J dropped 6; count of bases not matched to a gene: 6. This CDR3 spans 14 amino acids. This CDR3 is CASSLGGGGLEQYF. As DNA, the CDR3 is TGTGCCAGCAGCTTAGGGGGGGGAGGTCTCGAGCAGTACTTC.

This chain uses TRBV5-6 with TRBJ2-2; the match to TRBD2 covers 7 bases. Looked up from germline, CDR1 is SGHDT and CDR2 is YYEEEE. V gave up 4 bases and J gave up 0 bases; unmatched junction bases: 6. CDR3 length equals 16 residues. Here the CDR3 DNA reads TGTGCCAGCAGCAGGCGGGAGACCGCGAACACCGGGGAGCTGTTTTTT. Its protein is CASSRRETANTGELFF.

This clonotype has a handful of counts. The chain combines TRBV7-9 with TRBJ2-7; D is undetermined. CDR3 size: 17 residues. Trimming took off 4 bases at V and 0 bases at J, with 19 bases between the two ends. Germline CDR1 is SEHNR and CDR2 is FQNEAQ (reference sequence). CDR3 in DNA: TGTGCCAGCAGCTCCGAGGCAAGCGCGGTAGGCTCCTACGAGCAGTACTTC. As protein: CASSSEASAVGSYEQYF.

This clonotype was counted once. This sequence joins TRBV5-6 and TRBJ2-1; 8 nucleotides agree with TRBD2. There are 16 residues in the CDR3. Germline V gene sequence: CDR1 SGHDT, CDR2 YYEEEE. V shed 3 bases and J 4 bases; nucleotides not matched to a gene: 9. CDR3 residues: CASSSPGLEIYNEQFF. CDR3 DNA: TGTGCCAGCAGCTCCCCGGGACTAGAAATTTACAATGAGCAGTTCTTC.

This rearrangement joins TRBV13 to TRBJ1-1; D is uncertain. The CDR3 consists of 14 residues. From germline, CDR1 is PRHDT and CDR2 FYEKMQ (reference sequence). The ends were cut back, 6 bases at V and 0 bases at J, with 11 bases in the middle. The CDR3 region is CASSNLPVNTEAFF. CDR3 sequence (DNA): TGTGCCAGCAGTAACCTTCCAGTGAACACTGAAGCTTTCTTT.

V is TRBV20-1 and J is TRBJ2-7; D is perhaps TRBD2 (6 bases). Germline-derived CDR1 and CDR2 are DFQATT and SNEGSKA (reference sequence). The V and J ends lost 6 bases and 0 bases respectively, with 12 bases between them. The CDR3 covers 13 residues. CDR3 nucleotides: TGCAGTGCCCTCCCCGGGAGCTCCTACGAGCAGTACTTC. This codes for CSALPGSSYEQYF.

The V gene is TRBV9, the J gene TRBJ2-5; a weak D match, TRBD2 (6 bases). Germline V gene data show CDR1 as SGDLS and CDR2 as YYNGEE. There are 15 residues in the CDR3. Trimming left V 3 bases short and J 5 bases short, with 17 bases between. The DNA of the CDR3 is TGTGCCAGCAGCGAGACGGCTAGCGATTCGGAGACCCAGTACTTC. This codes for CASSETASDSETQYF. Filled out from reference TRBV9 and TRBJ2-5, the complete variable domain reads DSGVTQTPKHLITATGQRVTLRCSPRSGDLSVYWYQQSLDQGLQFLIQYYNGEERAKGNILERFSAQQFPDLHSELNLSSLELGDSALYFCASSETASDSETQYFGPGTRLLVL.

This rearrangement joins TRBV2 to TRBJ2-1, with TRBD1 matching over 7 bases. Germline lookup yields CDR1 SNHLY and CDR2 FYNNEI. The CDR3 loop spans 15 amino acids. V gave up 4 bases and J gave up 3 bases; unmatched junction bases: 6. The CDR3 sequence is CASSGVGQLYNEQFF. The CDR3 coding sequence is TGTGCCAGCAGTGGGGTGGGACAGCTCTACAATGAGCAGTTCTTC.

The chain recombines TRBV7-6 with TRBJ2-7; 9 bases agree with TRBD2. Trimming removed 1 base from V and 2 bases from J; junction bases left unmatched: 3. This CDR3 comprises 15 residues. Germline V gives CDR1 SGHVS, CDR2 FNYEAQ. Here the CDR3 reads CASSLEVAGAYEQYF. Here the CDR3 DNA reads TGTGCCAGCAGCTTAGAAGTAGCGGGAGCCTACGAGCAGTACTTC.